Detailed here is one TCR beta chain. The CDR3 is 13 residues long. The trim removed 9 bases at V and 3 bases at J, leaving 6 bases unmatched. Germline V gene sequence: CDR1 MNHEY, CDR2 SVGAGI. Authors' analysis steps: Reference gene primer amplification gave nucleated cell count estimates. The method was immunoSEQ multiplex PCR; TCRdb's version includes in-frame clones alone and lacks a portion of them. The D gene and trimming were derived from the DNA, and the V and J assignments and clone size from that table. The repertoire holds approximately 230,000 clones, around 83% seen once, with 5% to 6% in the top ten. This record comes from a study of blood T cell repertoires in COVID-19.

The receptor comes from an elderly man with acute or convalescent COVID-19. Sequenced input: peripheral blood. The rearrangement uses TRBV6-5 and TRBJ2-7, with 9 bases lining up with TRBD2. Here the CDR3 reads CASIIAGDYEQYF. The CDR3 DNA follows: TGTGCCAGTATTATAGCGGGAGACTACGAGCAGTACTTC.